Listed here are 11 T cell receptor beta chains from one sample, sequenced in a study of response to subunit inactivated influenza vaccine. Each CDR3 protein gets one entry after TCRdb re-called the RT-PCR reads with MiXCR. The sample carries fewer than 600,000 distinct CDR3 sequences, 6% to 9% recorded once. This sample comprised PBMCs from blood, obtained 23 to 25 months after vaccination. These receptor sequences come from a man aged 50 to 69 who received an inactivated influenza vaccine.

The chain uses TRBV10-3 and TRBJ2-5, with D unresolved. The V gene lost 3 bases and the J gene lost 1 base, with 12 bases spanning the gap. The CDR3 runs to 15 residues. CDR1 ENHRY and CDR2 SYGVKD come from the germline V gene. The CDR3 loop reads CAISDDSATQETQYF. The CDR3 DNA sequence: TGTGCCATCAGTGACGACTCGGCGACCCAAGAGACCCAGTACTTC.

V usage is TRBV7-6 and J usage is TRBJ2-7, with 7 nucleotides matching TRBD2. The CDR3 covers 14 residues. Germline V gene data show CDR1 as SGHVS and CDR2 as FNYEAQ. V gave up 4 bases and J gave up 6 bases; unmatched junction bases: 9. CDR3 DNA: TGTGCCAGCAGCTCCGGGACTAACCACCTCGAGCAGTACTTC. This gives the protein CASSSGTNHLEQYF.

This clonotype occurred many times. This chain uses TRBV6-1 with TRBJ1-3, with 9 bases identical to TRBD1. This CDR3 has 15 residues. Germline lookup yields CDR1 MNHNS and CDR2 SASEGT. After removal of 8 bases from V and 0 bases from J, the junction contained 5 bases not matched to a gene. The CDR3 DNA reads as TGTGCCAGCGACAGGGGGTCAATCTCTGGAAACACCATATATTTT. This sequence encodes CASDRGSISGNTIYF.

The chain uses TRBV15 and TRBJ2-7; D may be TRBD1 (5 bases). V was trimmed by 0 bases and J by 3 bases, leaving 9 bases between them. The CDR3 spans 14 residues. The germline V gene encodes CDR1 LNHNV and CDR2 YYDKDF (reference sequence). CDR3 region: CATSRDAGNYEQYF. The CDR3 region has the DNA TGTGCCACCAGCAGAGATGCAGGGAACTACGAGCAGTACTTC.

The chain combines TRBV29-1 with TRBJ2-1; TRBD2 agrees at 9 bases. The J segment lost 6 bases and the V segment lost 6 bases, leaving 9 bases of the junction unmatched. CDR1 SQVTM and CDR2 ANQGSEA come from the germline V gene. This CDR3 spans 14 amino acids. In DNA, the CDR3 is TGCAGCGTCCAGACTAGCGGAGGGTCCAATGAGCAGTTCTTC. It encodes CSVQTSGGSNEQFF.

By share, this clonotype ranks as medium-sized. The chain carries TRBV10-3 and TRBJ2-5; 8 bases are shared with TRBD1. J was trimmed by 4 bases and V by 5 bases; bases with no gene match: 6. The CDR3 is 14 residues long. In germline, CDR1 is ENHRY, CDR2 SYGVKD. Written as DNA, the CDR3 is TGTGCCATCAGTCGGGCAGGGGGCGGAGAGACCCAGTACTTC. Its translation is CAISRAGGGETQYF.

CDR3 loop: CSARPRLAGNTDTQYF. The CDR3 bases are TGCAGTGCTAGACCACGACTAGCGGGTAACACAGATACGCAGTATTTT. The chain has TRBV20-1 and TRBJ2-3; 10 bases are shared with TRBD2. Germline V gives CDR1 DFQATT, CDR2 SNEGSKA (reference sequence). CDR3 length: 16 residues. V was pared by 2 bases and J by 2 bases, with 7 bases of the junction left unmatched.

This clonotype was found a few times. J is TRBJ2-7 and V is TRBV6-5; 10 bases align to TRBD1. CDR3 length equals 14 residues. CDR1 is MNHEY, CDR2 SVGAGI, per germline. The trim removed 2 bases at V and 3 bases at J, leaving 1 base unmatched. The CDR3 DNA reads TGTGCCAGCAGTTACAGGGACAGGGGCTACGAGCAGTACTTC. This sequence encodes CASSYRDRGYEQYF.

The table lists this clonotype with a few counts. This chain connects TRBV21-1 to TRBJ1-4. TRBV21-1 is classified as a pseudogene. The CDR3 consists of 17 residues. In nucleotides, the CDR3 is TGTGCCAGCAGCAAAGAGAACGAGGCAGGTCCGTTGACGAAACTGTTTTTT. Translation: CASSKENEAGPLTKLFF.

The V and J genes are TRBV28 and TRBJ2-4; weak D call: TRBD2 (5 bases). The CDR3 consists of 13 residues. Germline CDR1 reads MDHEN; CDR2 reads SYDVKM. V dropped 5 bases and J dropped 15 bases, with 20 bases sitting between them. In DNA form, the CDR3 reads TGTGCCAGCAGTCTAGAATCCGGCAGGAGGCTGTACTTC. Amino acid sequence: CASSLESGRRLYF. The complete variable domain, with remaining parts taken from reference TRBV28 and TRBJ2-4, reads DVKVTQSSRYLVKRTGEKVFLECVQDMDHENMFWYRQDPGLGLRLIYFSYDVKMKEKGDIPEGYSVSREKKERFSLILESASTNQTSMYLCASSLESGRRLYFGAGTRLSVL.

This clonotype was picked up a small number of times. This chain connects TRBV27 to TRBJ2-7; either TRBD1 or TRBD2 may fit D (6 bases each). Trimming left V 6 bases short and J 2 bases short, with 14 bases between. This CDR3 has 14 residues. Germline CDR1 is MNHEY and CDR2 is SMNVEV (reference sequence). CDR3 nucleotide sequence: TGTGCCAGCAGGAGGGGGGTGGGGGCCTACGAGCAGTACTTC. It translates to CASRRGVGAYEQYF.